This paragraph covers one T cell receptor beta chain sequence. This sample was taken from a study of early T cells in non-severe SARS-CoV-2 infection. MiXCR was run by TCRdb on the 5' RACE reads, yielding one entry per CDR3 protein. The sample lists around 84,000 distinct CDR3 sequences; 9% to 13% were seen once. V lost 1 base to trimming and J lost 0 bases; unmatched junction nucleotides: 10. The CDR3 sequence is 21 residues long. In germline, CDR1 is SGDLS, CDR2 YYNGEE. The receptor was isolated from an adult who was a healthcare worker with PCR-confirmed SARS-CoV-2 infection or an uninfected control (not recorded which). The specimen was whole blood. The V call is TRBV9, the J call TRBJ2-1; 16 bases match TRBD2. This chain's CDR3 is CASSVTLPGLAGGPSYNEQFF. The DNA for the CDR3 is TGTGCCAGCAGCGTAACTTTACCGGGACTAGCGGGAGGGCCCTCCTACAATGAGCAGTTCTTC.